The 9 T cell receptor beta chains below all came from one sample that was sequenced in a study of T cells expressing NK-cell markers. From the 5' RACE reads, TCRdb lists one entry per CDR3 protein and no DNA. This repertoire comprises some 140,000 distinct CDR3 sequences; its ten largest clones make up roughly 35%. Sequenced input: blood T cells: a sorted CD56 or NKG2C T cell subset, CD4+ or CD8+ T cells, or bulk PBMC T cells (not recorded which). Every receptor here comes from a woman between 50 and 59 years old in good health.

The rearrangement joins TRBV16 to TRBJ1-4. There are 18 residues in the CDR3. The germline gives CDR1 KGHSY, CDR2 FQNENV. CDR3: CASSREAAPDATNEKLFF.

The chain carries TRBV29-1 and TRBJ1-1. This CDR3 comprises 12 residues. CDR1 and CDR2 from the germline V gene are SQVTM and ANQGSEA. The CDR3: CSVERVGSEAFF.

CDR3 sequence reads: CASSPVTSGRSTDTQYF. This rearrangement joins TRBV18 to TRBJ2-3; TCRdb designates TRBD2, a call that cannot be tested without DNA. Germline-derived CDR1 and CDR2 are KGHSH and LQKENI. CDR3 length equals 17 residues. The whole variable domain, remainder taken from reference TRBV18 and TRBJ2-3, is NAGVMQNPRHLVRRRGQEARLRCSPMKGHSHVYWYRQLPEEGLKFMVYLQKENIIDESGMPKERFSAEFPKEGPSILRIQQVVRGDSAAYFCASSPVTSGRSTDTQYFGPGTRLTVL.

CDR3 region: CSVEEWDEQFF. V gene TRBV29-1 combines with J gene TRBJ2-1. Germline V CDR1 and CDR2: SQVTM, ANQGSEA. The CDR3 contains 11 residues.

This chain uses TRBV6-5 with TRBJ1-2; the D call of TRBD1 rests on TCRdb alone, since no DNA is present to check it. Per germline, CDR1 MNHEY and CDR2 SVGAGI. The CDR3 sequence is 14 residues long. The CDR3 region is CASTPGAANYGYTF.

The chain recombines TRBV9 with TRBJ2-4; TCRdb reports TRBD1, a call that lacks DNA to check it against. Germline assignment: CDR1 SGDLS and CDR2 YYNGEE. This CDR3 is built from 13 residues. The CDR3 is CASSPGQGSIQYF.

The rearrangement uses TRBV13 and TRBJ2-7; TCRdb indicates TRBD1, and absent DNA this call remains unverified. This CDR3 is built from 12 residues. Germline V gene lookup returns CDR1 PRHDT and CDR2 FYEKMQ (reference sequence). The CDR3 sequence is CASSAQGDEQYF.

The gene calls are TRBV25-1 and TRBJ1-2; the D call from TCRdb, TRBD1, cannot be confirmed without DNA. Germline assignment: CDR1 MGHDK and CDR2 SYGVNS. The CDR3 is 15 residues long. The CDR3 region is CASSEGFRQNYGYTF.

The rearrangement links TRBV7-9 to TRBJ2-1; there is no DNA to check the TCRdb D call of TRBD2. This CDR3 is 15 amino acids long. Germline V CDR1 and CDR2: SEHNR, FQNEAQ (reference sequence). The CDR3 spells CASSSGLVILNEQFF.